Listed here is a single T cell receptor (beta chain). Antigen specificity is unknown. These data are taken from a study of OX40 agonist ivuxolimab in advanced cancers. Study background: With a range of roughly 20 to 85, age averaged approximately 60 years, and roughly 80% were male. General observations from the study: CD8+ T cells (on average) carried more expanded clones than CD4+ T cells. Low levels of normalized T-cell clonal expansion also appeared in some nonresponders.

CDR3 length equals 12 residues. Germline CDR1 SNHLY, CDR2 FYNNEI. V shed 9 bases and J 3 bases; nucleotides not matched to a gene: 4. Measured with immunoSEQ multiplex PCR; TCRdb has only the in-frame clones, and not every one. The sample includes under 35,000 clones, under 80% of them seen just once. Blood was sampled at baseline, cycle 4 day 1, and cycle 7 day 1. The rearrangement links TRBV2 to TRBJ2-7; 8 positions match TRBD2. Here the sequenced sample was CD4+ or CD8+ T cells sorted from blood, taken in a trial of the OX40 agonist ivuxolimab. This sequence originates from an adult with an advanced solid tumor such as melanoma, head and neck, liver or kidney cancer. The CDR3 loop is CARSLAGYEQYF. CDR3 sequence (DNA): TGTGCCAGATCCCTAGCGGGCTACGAGCAGTACTTC.